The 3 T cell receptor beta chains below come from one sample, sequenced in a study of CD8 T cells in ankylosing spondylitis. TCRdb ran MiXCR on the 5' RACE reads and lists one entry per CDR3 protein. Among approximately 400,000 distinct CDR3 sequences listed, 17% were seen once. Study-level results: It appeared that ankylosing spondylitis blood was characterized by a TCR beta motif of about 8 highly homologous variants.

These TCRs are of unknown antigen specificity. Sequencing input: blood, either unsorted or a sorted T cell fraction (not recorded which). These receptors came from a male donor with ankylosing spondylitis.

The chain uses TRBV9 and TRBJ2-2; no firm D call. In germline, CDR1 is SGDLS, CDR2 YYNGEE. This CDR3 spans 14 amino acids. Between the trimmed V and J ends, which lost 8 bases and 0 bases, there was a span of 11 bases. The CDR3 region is CASRIESNTGELFF. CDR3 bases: TGTGCCAGTCGGATCGAATCGAACACCGGGGAGCTGTTTTTT. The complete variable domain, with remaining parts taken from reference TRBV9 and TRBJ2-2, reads DSGVTQTPKHLITATGQRVTLRCSPRSGDLSVYWYQQSLDQGLQFLIQYYNGEERAKGNILERFSAQQFPDLHSELNLSSLELGDSALYFCASRIESNTGELFFGEGSRLTVL.

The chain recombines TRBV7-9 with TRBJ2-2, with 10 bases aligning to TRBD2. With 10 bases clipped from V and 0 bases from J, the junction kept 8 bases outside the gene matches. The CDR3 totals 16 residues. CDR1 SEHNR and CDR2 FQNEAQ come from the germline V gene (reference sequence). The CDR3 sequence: CATSRGLAANTGELFF. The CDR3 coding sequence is TGTGCCACCTCTCGAGGACTAGCGGCGAACACCGGGGAGCTGTTTTTT.

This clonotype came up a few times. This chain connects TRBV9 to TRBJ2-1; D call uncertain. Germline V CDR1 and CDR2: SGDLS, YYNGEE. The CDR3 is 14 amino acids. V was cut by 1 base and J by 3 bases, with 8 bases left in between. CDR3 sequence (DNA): TGTGCCAGCAGCGTACTTGGAAGCTACAATGAGCAGTTCTTC. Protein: CASSVLGSYNEQFF.